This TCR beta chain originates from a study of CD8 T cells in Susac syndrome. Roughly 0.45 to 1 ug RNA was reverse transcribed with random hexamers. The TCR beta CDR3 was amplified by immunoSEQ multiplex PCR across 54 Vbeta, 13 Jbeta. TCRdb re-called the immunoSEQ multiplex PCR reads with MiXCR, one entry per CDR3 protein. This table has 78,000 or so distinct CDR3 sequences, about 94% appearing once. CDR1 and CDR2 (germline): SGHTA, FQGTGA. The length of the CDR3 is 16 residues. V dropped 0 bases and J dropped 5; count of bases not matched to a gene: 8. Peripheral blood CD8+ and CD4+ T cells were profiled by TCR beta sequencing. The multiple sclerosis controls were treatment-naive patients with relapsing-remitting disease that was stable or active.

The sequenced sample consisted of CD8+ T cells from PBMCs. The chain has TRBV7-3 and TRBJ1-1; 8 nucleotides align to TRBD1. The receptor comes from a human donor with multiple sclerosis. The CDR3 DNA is TGTGCCAGCAGCTTAACGCTCAGGGGGCCCGGTACTGAAGCTTTCTTT. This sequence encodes CASSLTLRGPGTEAFF.